Below, one TCR beta chain is given with its context. The antigen remains undetermined. Once obtained from cultured CD4+ T cells, the DNA was sequenced using the Oncomine TCR Beta short-read assay. One entry per CDR3 protein, called by TCRdb with MiXCR from the PCR reads. The repertoire includes roughly 10,000 distinct CDR3 sequences, 44% of them detected once, and around a third sits in the top ten. Trimming took 4 bases from V and 6 from J, leaving 15 bases between them. The germline V gene has CDR1 SNHLY and CDR2 FYNNEI. The CDR3 has 14 residues. Treatment specified: roughly ten-day PBMC culture with coronavirus spike peptide pools or control peptides (ViraFEST assay). This sample was taken from a study of vaccination and CD4 T cells after COVID-19.

The material sequenced was CD4+ T cells from blood, cultured in vitro. The source of this sequence is a human donor who had recovered from COVID-19. This rearrangement joins TRBV2 to TRBJ1-1, with a possible D match to TRBD1 (5 bases). The CDR3 loop reads CASSVGGSDAEAFF. CDR3 coding DNA: TGTGCCAGCAGTGTGGGGGGTTCGGACGCTGAAGCTTTCTTT.